The 16 T cell receptor beta chains listed next were all sequenced from one sample in a study of blood T cell repertoires in COVID-19 (TCRdb year 2020). Libraries were built with the immunoSEQ multiplex PCR assay. What TCRdb holds here is the immuneACCESS table cut down to in-frame rearrangements. Part of the clones is not present; checked against another copy, under half of the missing clones reflect an unresolved V gene, and the others are unexplained. The sample table shows about 360,000 clones, and approximately 88% are seen once. Together, the top ten hold roughly 2% of the sample. The sequenced sample was PBMCs or T cells enriched from blood (not recorded which). The origin of the receptors is a woman in her 40s with acute COVID-19.

Only a few counts were recorded for this clone. The genes are TRBV20-1 and TRBJ1-1; possibly TRBD1 for D (5 bases). The CDR3 extends over 11 amino acids. The V gene's germline CDR1 is DFQATT and CDR2 SNEGSKA (reference sequence). V lost 3 bases, J lost 13 bases, and 15 bases lay in between. CDR3 region: CSASTGDAFFF. The CDR3 DNA sequence: TGCAGTGCTAGCACAGGAGACGCCTTTTTCTTT.

The chain carries TRBV5-1 and TRBJ2-3; 7 bases agree with TRBD1. The V and J ends lost 4 bases and 5 bases, in that order; junction bases with no gene match: 7. The length of the CDR3 is 14 residues. Germline V gene lookup returns CDR1 SGHRS and CDR2 YFSETQ. The CDR3 DNA reads TGCGCCAGCAGCCCGGGACAGCCGGGAGATACGCAGTATTTT. This codes for CASSPGQPGDTQYF.

V gene TRBV7-9 combines with J gene TRBJ1-2; 9 bases line up with TRBD1. Germline values: CDR1 SEHNR, CDR2 FQNEAQ (reference sequence). Trimming at V came to 5 bases and at J to 5 bases, leaving 9 bases not matched to a gene. The CDR3 is 15 amino acids. The CDR3 region is CASSARDRAIYGYTF. CDR3 nucleotides: TGTGCCAGCAGCGCCCGGGACAGGGCGATTTATGGCTACACCTTC.

The chain links TRBV18 to TRBJ1-1; 7 bases match TRBD1. The CDR3 length is 15 residues. Germline trimming cut 3 bases from V and 4 bases from J; bases unmatched to any gene: 8. Germline-derived CDR1 and CDR2 are KGHSH and LQKENI. CDR3 sequence reads: CASSPDRVKGTEAFF. The CDR3 DNA is TGTGCCAGCTCACCCGACAGGGTTAAGGGCACTGAAGCTTTCTTT.

The rearrangement links TRBV27 to TRBJ1-4; 7 nucleotides agree with TRBD1. Trimming at V came to 6 bases and at J to 8 bases, leaving 9 bases not matched to a gene. Germline V CDR1 and CDR2: MNHEY, SMNVEV (reference sequence). The CDR3 covers 14 residues. In DNA, the CDR3 is TGTGCCAGCAGCACCGGGACAGCGAACGAAAAACTGTTTTTT. This sequence encodes CASSTGTANEKLFF.

In this sample, this clone turned up a few times. CDR3 amino acids: CATSRYRDVETQYF. CDR3 bases: TGTGCCACCAGCAGGTACAGGGACGTTGAGACCCAGTACTTC. The J gene is TRBJ2-5, the V gene TRBV15, with D possibly being TRBD1 (6 bases). The CDR3 consists of 14 residues. Trimming removed 3 bases at V and 5 bases at J, with 13 bases between. Germline V CDR1 and CDR2: LNHNV, YYDKDF (reference sequence).

The CDR3 nucleotides are TGTGCCAGCAGCCAATTAGCGGGGGGTCATGAGCAGTACTTC. Amino acids: CASSQLAGGHEQYF. The chain recombines TRBV3-1 (or the pseudogene TRBV3-2) with TRBJ2-7; 10 bases agree with TRBD2. This CDR3 is built from 14 residues. With 2 bases clipped from V and 7 bases from J, the junction kept 5 bases outside the gene matches. CDR1 LGHDT and CDR2 YNNKEL come from the germline V gene (reference sequence).

J is TRBJ2-5 and V is TRBV4-1; 8 bases match TRBD1. V lost 4 bases, J lost 5 bases, and 15 bases stayed unmatched. CDR3 length equals 17 residues. Germline lookup yields CDR1 MGHRA and CDR2 YSYEKL. CDR3 bases: TGCGCCAGCAGCCTACGCCAGGCGTCCAGGGGGCTGGAGACCCAGTACTTC. Protein: CASSLRQASRGLETQYF.

This rearrangement joins TRBV7-8 to TRBJ1-4, with 7 positions matching TRBD1. Germline-derived CDR1 and CDR2 are SGHVS and FQNEAQ. CDR3 size: 15 residues. V shed 1 base and J 6 bases; nucleotides not matched to a gene: 5. The CDR3 reads CASSLGGGADEKLFF. In DNA, the CDR3 is TGTGCCAGCAGCTTAGGAGGGGGCGCCGATGAAAAACTGTTTTTT.

The chain combines TRBV9 with TRBJ2-5; 12 bases fit TRBD2. V lost 4 bases and J lost 5; bases outside the gene matches: 12. The CDR3 is made up of 17 amino acids. Germline V gives CDR1 SGDLS, CDR2 YYNGEE. The CDR3 here is CASSTHPSGGARETQYF. The CDR3 nucleotides read TGTGCCAGCAGCACCCACCCTAGCGGGGGGGCTAGGGAGACCCAGTACTTC.

The V call is TRBV5-1, the J call TRBJ1-2; 8 nucleotides line up with TRBD1. CDR3 length equals 19 residues. The germline V gene has CDR1 SGHRS and CDR2 YFSETQ. The trim removed 4 bases at V and 6 bases at J, leaving 23 bases unmatched. The chain's CDR3 is CASSPGPRGQAAGSDGYTF. Written as DNA, the CDR3 is TGCGCCAGCAGCCCTGGTCCCAGGGGACAGGCGGCGGGAAGCGATGGCTACACCTTC.

This chain joins TRBV5-5 and TRBJ2-5, with a tentative D call TRBD1 (7 bases). Looked up from germline, CDR1 is SGHKS and CDR2 is YYEKEE (reference sequence). The CDR3 runs 14 residues. Trimming stripped 3 bases from V and 4 bases from J, with 13 bases between. The CDR3: CASSSPGGLETQYF. The CDR3 nucleotides read TGTGCCAGCAGCTCTCCAGGGGGGTTAGAGACCCAGTACTTC.

This clone was detected once. The CDR3 is CASSSRGLPDTQYF. The CDR3 DNA reads TGTGCCAGCAGCTCCAGGGGGCTCCCAGATACGCAGTATTTT. The chain uses TRBV7-8 and TRBJ2-3, with 8 bases identical to TRBD1. The CDR3 is 14 amino acids. After removal of 4 bases from V and 4 bases from J, the junction contained 4 bases not matched to a gene. Germline V lookup: CDR1 SGHVS, CDR2 FQNEAQ.

This sequence joins TRBV15 and TRBJ2-5, with TRBD2 as a possible D gene (5 bases). V dropped 0 bases and J dropped 3 bases, with 8 bases sitting between them. The CDR3 totals 14 residues. Germline V lookup: CDR1 LNHNV, CDR2 YYDKDF (reference sequence). In DNA, the CDR3 is TGTGCCACCAGCAGAGATAGAGCGGAAGAGACCCAGTACTTC. Translating gives CATSRDRAEETQYF. The variable domain in full, with the rest retrieved from reference TRBV15 and TRBJ2-5, is DAMVIQNPRYQVTQFGKPVTLSCSQTLNHNVMYWYQQKSSQAPKLLFHYYDKDFNNEADTPDNFQSRRPNTSFCFLDIRSPGLGDTAMYLCATSRDRAEETQYFGPGTRLLVL.

The chain recombines TRBV3-1 (or the pseudogene TRBV3-2) with TRBJ2-5; unclear D gene. Germline CDR1 reads LGHDT; CDR2 reads YNNKEL (reference sequence). The V end lost 0 bases, the J end lost 1 base, and 6 bases lay between the germline ends. The CDR3 sequence is 14 residues long. The CDR3 loop is CASSQDPLQETQYF. CDR3 in DNA: TGTGCCAGCAGCCAAGATCCACTCCAAGAGACCCAGTACTTC.

The chain uses TRBV7-8 and TRBJ2-7; 10 bases fit TRBD1. The CDR3 sequence is 15 residues long. Germline loops: CDR1 SGHVS, CDR2 FQNEAQ. Trimming took 4 bases from V and 2 from J; bases not matched to a gene: 5. Written as DNA, the CDR3 is TGTGCCAGCAGCTGGACGGGACAGGGGACCTACGAGCAGTACTTC. As protein: CASSWTGQGTYEQYF. The full variable domain, rest sourced from reference TRBV7-8 and TRBJ2-7, is GAGVSQSPRYKVAKRGQDVALRCDPISGHVSLFWYQQALGQGPEFLTYFQNEAQLDKSGLPSDRFFAERPEGSVSTLKIQRTQQEDSAVYLCASSWTGQGTYEQYFGPGTRLTVT.